This TCR beta chain emerged from a study of cytomegalovirus exposure and HLA in healthy donors. CDR3 length: 15 amino acids. Germline V CDR1 and CDR2: SGHTS, YDEGEE. The V gene end was trimmed by 4 bases and the J gene end by 7 bases; junction bases not matched to a gene: 9. In the PCR, 60 Vbeta and 13 Jbeta primers were used. Measured with immunoSEQ multiplex PCR; TCRdb has only the in-frame clones, and not every one. The table records roughly 120,000 clones, 80% of them present only once. The TCR originated in a man in his forties or fifties in good health and CMV-seronegative. Sequenced input: PBMCs. The chain links TRBV5-8 to TRBJ2-1; 9 bases are shared with TRBD1. CDR3 residues: CASSPGQGGANEQFF. CDR3 coding DNA: TGTGCCAGCAGCCCGGGACAGGGCGGTGCGAATGAGCAGTTCTTC.